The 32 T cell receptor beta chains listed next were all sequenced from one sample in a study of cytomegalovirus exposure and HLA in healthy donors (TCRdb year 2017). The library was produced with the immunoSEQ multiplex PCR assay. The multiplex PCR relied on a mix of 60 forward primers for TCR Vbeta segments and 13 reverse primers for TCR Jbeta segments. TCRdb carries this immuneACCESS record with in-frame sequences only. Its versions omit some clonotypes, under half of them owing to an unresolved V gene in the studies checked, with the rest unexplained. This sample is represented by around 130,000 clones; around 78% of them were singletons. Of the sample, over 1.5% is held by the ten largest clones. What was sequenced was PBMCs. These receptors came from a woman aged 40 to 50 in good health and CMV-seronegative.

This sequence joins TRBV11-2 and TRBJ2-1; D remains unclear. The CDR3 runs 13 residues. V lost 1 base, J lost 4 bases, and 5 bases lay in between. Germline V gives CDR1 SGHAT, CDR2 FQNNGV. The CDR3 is CASSLGLYNEQFF. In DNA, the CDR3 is TGTGCCAGCAGCTTAGGGCTTTACAATGAGCAGTTCTTC.

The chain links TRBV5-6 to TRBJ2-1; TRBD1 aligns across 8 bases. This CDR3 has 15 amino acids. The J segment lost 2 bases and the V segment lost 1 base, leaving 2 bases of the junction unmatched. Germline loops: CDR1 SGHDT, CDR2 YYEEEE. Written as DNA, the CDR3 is TGTGCCAGCAGCTTGTGGGACAGGACCTACAATGAGCAGTTCTTC. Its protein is CASSLWDRTYNEQFF.

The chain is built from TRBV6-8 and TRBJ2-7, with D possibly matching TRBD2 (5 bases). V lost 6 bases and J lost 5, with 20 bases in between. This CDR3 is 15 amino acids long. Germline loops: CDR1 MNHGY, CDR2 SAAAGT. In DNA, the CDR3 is TGTGCCAGCAGGAGAATTTTCGGGATCGGGCACGAGCAGTACTTC. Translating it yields CASRRIFGIGHEQYF.

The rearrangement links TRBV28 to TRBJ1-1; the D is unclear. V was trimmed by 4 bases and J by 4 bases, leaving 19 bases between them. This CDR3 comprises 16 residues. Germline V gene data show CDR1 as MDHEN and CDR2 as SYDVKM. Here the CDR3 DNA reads TGTGCCAGCAGTTCCCCGGCAGACCTAGAGGGCACTGAAGCTTTCTTT. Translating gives CASSSPADLEGTEAFF.

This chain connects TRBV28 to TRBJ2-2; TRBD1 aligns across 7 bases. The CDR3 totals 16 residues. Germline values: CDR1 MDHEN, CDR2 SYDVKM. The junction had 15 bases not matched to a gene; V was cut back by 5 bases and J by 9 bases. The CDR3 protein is CASSSYLQGPTRELFF. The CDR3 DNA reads TGTGCCAGCAGTAGCTATTTACAGGGGCCTACCCGGGAGCTGTTTTTT.

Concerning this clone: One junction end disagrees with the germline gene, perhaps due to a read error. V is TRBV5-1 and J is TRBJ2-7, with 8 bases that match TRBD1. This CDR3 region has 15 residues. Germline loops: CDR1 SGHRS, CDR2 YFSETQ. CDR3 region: CASSLAPGQDYEQYF. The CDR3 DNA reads TGTGCCAGCAGCTTGGCACCGGGACAGGACTACGAGCAGTACTTC.

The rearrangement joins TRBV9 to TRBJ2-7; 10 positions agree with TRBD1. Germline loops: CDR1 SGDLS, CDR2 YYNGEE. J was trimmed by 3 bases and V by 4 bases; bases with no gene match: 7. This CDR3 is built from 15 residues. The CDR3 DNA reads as TGTGCCAGCAGCCCTGGACAGGGGGGGATCTACGAGCAGTACTTC. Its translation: CASSPGQGGIYEQYF.

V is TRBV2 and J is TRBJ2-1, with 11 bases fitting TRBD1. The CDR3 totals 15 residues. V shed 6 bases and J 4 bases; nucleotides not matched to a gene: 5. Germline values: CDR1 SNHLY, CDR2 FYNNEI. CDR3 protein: CASRAGQGAYNEQFF. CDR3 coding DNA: TGTGCCAGCAGAGCCGGACAGGGGGCTTACAATGAGCAGTTCTTC.

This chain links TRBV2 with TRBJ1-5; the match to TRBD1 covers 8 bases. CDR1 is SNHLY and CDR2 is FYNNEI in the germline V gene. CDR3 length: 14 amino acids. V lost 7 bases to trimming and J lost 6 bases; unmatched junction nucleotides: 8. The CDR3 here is CASNGQGGGQPQHF. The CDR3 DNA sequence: TGTGCCAGCAATGGACAGGGAGGAGGTCAGCCCCAGCATTTT.

The CDR3 sequence: CASSLSRTGSYEQYF. In DNA, the CDR3 is TGTGCCAGCAGTTTATCCCGGACAGGCTCCTACGAGCAGTACTTC. The rearrangement links TRBV27 to TRBJ2-7; 7 bases fit TRBD1. The CDR3 sequence is 15 residues long. The V gene's germline CDR1 is MNHEY and CDR2 SMNVEV (reference sequence). V gave up 0 bases and J gave up 0 bases; unmatched junction bases: 2.

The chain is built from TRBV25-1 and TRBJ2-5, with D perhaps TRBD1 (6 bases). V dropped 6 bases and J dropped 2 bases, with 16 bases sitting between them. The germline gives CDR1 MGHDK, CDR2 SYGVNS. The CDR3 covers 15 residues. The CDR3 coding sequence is TGTGCCAGCAGCAAGACCGTAGGGGGACAAGAGACCCAGTACTTC. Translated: CASSKTVGGQETQYF.

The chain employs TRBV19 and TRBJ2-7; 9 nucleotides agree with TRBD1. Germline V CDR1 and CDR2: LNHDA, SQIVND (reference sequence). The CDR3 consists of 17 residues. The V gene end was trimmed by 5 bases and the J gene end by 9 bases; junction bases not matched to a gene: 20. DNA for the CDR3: TGTGCCAGTAGTTCACGAACCTCAACCCCGGGACAGGGAAGGCAGTACTTC. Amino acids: CASSSRTSTPGQGRQYF.

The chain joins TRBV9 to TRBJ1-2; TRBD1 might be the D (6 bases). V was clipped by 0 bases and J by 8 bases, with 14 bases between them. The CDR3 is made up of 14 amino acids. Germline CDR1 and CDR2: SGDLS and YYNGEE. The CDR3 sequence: CASSVALQGSGYTF. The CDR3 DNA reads TGTGCCAGCAGCGTAGCACTACAGGGATCGGGCTACACCTTC.

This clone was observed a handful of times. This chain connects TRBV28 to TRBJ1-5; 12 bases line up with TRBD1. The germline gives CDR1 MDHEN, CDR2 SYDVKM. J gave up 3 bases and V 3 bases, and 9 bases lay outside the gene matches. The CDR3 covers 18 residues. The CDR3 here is CASSLGQGAPRVNQPQHF. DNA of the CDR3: TGTGCCAGCAGTTTGGGACAGGGGGCACCTAGAGTCAATCAGCCCCAGCATTTT.

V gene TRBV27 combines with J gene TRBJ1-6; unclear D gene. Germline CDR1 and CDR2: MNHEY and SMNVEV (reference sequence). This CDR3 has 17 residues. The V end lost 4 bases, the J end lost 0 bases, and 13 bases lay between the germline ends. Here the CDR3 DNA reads TGTGCCAGCAGTTGGCGAGAACAGAGCTCCTATAATTCACCCCTCCACTTT. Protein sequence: CASSWREQSSYNSPLHF.

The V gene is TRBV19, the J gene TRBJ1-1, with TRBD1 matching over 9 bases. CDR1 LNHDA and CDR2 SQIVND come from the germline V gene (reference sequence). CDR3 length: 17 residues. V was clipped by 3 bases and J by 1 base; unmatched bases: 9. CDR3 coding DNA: TGTGCCAGTAGTATTACAGGGGGCGCGGTCGGGAACACTGAAGCTTTCTTT. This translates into CASSITGGAVGNTEAFF.

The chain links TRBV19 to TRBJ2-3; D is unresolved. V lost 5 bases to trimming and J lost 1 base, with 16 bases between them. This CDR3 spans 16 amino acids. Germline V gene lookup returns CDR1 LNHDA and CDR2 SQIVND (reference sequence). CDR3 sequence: CASSPDTGAGTDTQYF. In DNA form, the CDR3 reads TGTGCCAGTAGTCCCGATACTGGTGCGGGCACAGATACGCAGTATTTT.

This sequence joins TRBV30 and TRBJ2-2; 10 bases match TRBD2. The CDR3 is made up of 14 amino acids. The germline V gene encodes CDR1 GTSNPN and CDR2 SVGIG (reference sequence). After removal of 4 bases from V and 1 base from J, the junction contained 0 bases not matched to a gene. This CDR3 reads CAWIAGGNTGELFF. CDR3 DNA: TGTGCCTGGATAGCGGGGGGGAACACCGGGGAGCTGTTTTTT.

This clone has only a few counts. The CDR3 loop is CASTPGGQGATEAFF. CDR3 in DNA: TGTGCCAGCACCCCCGGGGGACAGGGGGCCACTGAAGCTTTCTTT. The genes are TRBV28 and TRBJ1-1, with 12 bases aligning to TRBD1. This CDR3 spans 15 amino acids. Germline V gene sequence: CDR1 MDHEN, CDR2 SYDVKM. V lost 7 bases, J lost 4 bases, and 7 bases stayed unmatched.

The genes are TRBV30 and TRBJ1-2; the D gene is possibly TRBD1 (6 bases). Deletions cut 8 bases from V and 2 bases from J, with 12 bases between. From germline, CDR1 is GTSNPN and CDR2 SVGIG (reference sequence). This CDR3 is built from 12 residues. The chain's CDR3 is CATSDRNYGYTF. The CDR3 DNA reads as TGTGCCACCTCGGACAGAAACTATGGCTACACCTTC.

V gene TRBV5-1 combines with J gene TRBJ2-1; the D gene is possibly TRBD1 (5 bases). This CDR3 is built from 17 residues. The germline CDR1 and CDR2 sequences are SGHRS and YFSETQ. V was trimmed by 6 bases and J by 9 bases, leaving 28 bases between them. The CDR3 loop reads CASIGAVGPLIVGEQFF. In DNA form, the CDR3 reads TGCGCCAGCATTGGGGCAGTGGGGCCTTTGATCGTTGGTGAGCAGTTCTTC.

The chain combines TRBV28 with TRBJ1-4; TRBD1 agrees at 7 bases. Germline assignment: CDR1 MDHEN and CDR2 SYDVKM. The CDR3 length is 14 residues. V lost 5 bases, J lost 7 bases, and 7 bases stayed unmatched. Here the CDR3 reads CASSVRQGSEKLFF. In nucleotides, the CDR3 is TGTGCCAGCAGTGTCCGACAGGGTTCTGAAAAACTGTTTTTT.

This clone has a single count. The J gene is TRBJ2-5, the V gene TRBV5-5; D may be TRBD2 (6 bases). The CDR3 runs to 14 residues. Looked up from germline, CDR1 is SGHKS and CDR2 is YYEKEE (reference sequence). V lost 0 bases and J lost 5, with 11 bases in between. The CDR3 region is CASSLAAGTETQYF. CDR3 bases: TGTGCCAGCAGCTTGGCGGCGGGGACCGAGACCCAGTACTTC.

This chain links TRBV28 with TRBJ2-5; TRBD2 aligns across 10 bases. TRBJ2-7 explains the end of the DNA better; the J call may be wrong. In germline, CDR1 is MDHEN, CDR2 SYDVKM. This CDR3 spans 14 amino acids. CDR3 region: CASSQRGGRYEQYF. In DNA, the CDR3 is TGTGCCAGCAGTCAGCGGGGGGGCCGGTACGAGCAGTACTTC.

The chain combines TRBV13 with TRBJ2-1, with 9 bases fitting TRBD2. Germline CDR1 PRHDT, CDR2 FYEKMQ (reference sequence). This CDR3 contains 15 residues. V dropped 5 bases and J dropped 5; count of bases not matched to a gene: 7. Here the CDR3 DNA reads TGTGCCAGCAGCCAGGGGACTAGCCGAAACAATGAGCAGTTCTTC. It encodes CASSQGTSRNNEQFF.

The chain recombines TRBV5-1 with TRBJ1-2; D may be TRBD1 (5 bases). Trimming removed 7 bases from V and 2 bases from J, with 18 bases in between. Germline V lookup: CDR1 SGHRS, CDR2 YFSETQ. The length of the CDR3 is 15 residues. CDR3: CASRTGTTGNYGYTF. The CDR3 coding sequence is TGCGCCAGCCGGACCGGTACAACAGGCAACTATGGCTACACCTTC.

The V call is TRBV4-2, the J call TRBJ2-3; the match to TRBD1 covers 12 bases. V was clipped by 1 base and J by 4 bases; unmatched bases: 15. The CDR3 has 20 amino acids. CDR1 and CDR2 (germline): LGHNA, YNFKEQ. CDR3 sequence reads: CASSQGPGTGGAMAPDTQYF. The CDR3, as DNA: TGTGCCAGCAGCCAAGGCCCCGGGACAGGGGGCGCGATGGCGCCAGATACGCAGTATTTT.

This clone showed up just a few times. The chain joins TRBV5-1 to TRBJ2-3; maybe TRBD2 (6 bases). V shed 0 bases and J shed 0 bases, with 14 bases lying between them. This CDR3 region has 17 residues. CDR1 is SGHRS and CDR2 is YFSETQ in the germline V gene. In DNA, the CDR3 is TGCGCCAGCAGCTTGGCAGTCCGGGGGAGCAGCACAGATACGCAGTATTTT. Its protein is CASSLAVRGSSTDTQYF. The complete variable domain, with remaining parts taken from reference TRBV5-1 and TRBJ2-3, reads KAGVTQTPRYLIKTRGQQVTLSCSPISGHRSVSWYQQTPGQGLQFLFEYFSETQRNKGNFPGRFSGRQFSNSRSEMNVSTLELGDSALYLCASSLAVRGSSTDTQYFGPGTRLTVL.

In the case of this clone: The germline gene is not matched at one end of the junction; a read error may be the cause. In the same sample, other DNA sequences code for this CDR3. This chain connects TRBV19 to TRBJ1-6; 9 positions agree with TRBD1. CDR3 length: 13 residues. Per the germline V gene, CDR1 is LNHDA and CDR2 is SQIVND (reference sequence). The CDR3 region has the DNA TGCGCCAGTAGCACAGGGGGCAGTTCACCCCTCCACTTT. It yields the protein CASSTGGSSPLHF.

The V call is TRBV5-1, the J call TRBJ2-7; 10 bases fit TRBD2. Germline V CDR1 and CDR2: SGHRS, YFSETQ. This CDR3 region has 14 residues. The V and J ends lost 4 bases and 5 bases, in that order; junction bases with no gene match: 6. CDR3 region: CASSLGTSGDEQYF. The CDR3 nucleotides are TGCGCCAGCAGCCTAGGCACTAGCGGGGACGAGCAGTACTTC.

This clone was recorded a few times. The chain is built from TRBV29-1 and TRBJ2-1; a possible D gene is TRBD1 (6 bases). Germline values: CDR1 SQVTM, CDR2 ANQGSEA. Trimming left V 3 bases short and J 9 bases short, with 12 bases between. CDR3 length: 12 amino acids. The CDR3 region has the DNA TGCAGCGTTGAGAAAACAGGGATTGAGCAGTTCTTC. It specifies CSVEKTGIEQFF.

The CDR3 DNA sequence: TGTGCCAGCAGTTATGACTCGGGAGTCTCTGGAAACACCATATATTTT. Its translation is CASSYDSGVSGNTIYF. This chain uses TRBV6-5 with TRBJ1-3; D is unclear. Deletions cut 3 bases from V and 0 bases from J, with 12 bases between. CDR3 length: 16 amino acids. Germline values: CDR1 MNHEY, CDR2 SVGAGI.